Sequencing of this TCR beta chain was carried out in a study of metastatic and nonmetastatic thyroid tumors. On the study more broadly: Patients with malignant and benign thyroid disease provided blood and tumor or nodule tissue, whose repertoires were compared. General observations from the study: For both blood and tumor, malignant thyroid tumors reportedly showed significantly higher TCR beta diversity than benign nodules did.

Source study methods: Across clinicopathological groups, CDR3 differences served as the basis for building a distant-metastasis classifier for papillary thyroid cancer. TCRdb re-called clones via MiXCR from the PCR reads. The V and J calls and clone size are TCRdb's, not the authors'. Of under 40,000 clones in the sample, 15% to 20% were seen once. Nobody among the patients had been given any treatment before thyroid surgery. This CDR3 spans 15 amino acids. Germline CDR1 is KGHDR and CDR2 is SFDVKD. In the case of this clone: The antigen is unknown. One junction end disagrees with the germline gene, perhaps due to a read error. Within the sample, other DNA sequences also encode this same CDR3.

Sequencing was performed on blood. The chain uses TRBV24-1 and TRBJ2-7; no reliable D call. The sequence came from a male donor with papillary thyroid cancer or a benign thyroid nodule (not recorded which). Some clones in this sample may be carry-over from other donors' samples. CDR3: CATSDPGTDSYEQYF. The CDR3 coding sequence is TGTGCCACCAGTGATCCGGGTACGGATTCCTATGAGCAGTACTTC.